The present TCR beta chain was sequenced within a study of vaccination and CD4 T cells after COVID-19. Whole-study context: Sampling after COVID took place at a median of about 98 days (range 35 to 161) following diagnosis. Control cultures, each given a CEFX pool, an HIV-1 Nef pool, or no peptide, were included. Study-wide points: Median counts of SARS-CoV-2-reactive clonotypes increased from around 21 to 38; this difference was not significant.

Germline CDR1 and CDR2: DFQATT and SNEGSKA (reference sequence). The junction had 8 bases not matched to a gene; V was cut back by 2 bases and J by 7 bases. The CDR3 is made up of 15 amino acids. An Oncomine TCR Beta short-read assay was used to sequence the DNA from cultured CD4+ T cells. TCRdb analysed the PCR reads with MiXCR anew, one entry per CDR3 protein. The sample includes approximately 11,000 distinct CDR3 sequences, nearly 25% of them seen just once. Treatment meaning: approximately nine-day PBMC culture with coronavirus spike peptide pools or control peptides (ViraFEST assay). As to this clonotype: Its cognate antigen is unknown.

The gene calls are TRBV20-1 and TRBJ1-6, with 7 bases fitting TRBD1. The sequencing used CD4+ T cells from blood, cultured in vitro, collected before SARS-CoV-2 vaccination. The clonotype was recovered from a human donor who received a COVID-19 vaccine. The CDR3 DNA reads TGCAGTGCTAGACCAGCAGGGGGACACAATTCACCCCTCCACTTT. It specifies CSARPAGGHNSPLHF.